Listed here are 28 T cell receptor beta chains from one sample, sequenced in a study of T-cell reconstitution after alpha-beta-depleted transplantation in children. As it was prepared, the TCRbeta library received unique molecular identifiers. MiXCR, run by TCRdb on the PCR reads, gives a single entry per CDR3 protein. The top ten clones hold approximately 11% of a sample with 250,000 to 400,000 distinct CDR3 sequences, around 25% of them seen once. The starting material was PBMCs, mostly from graft donor cells, obtained 180 days after TCRalphabeta/CD19-depleted stem cell transplant. These TCRs come from a male patient aged 10 to 17 who had a stem cell transplant for acute lymphoblastic leukemia, so the T cells may come from the graft donor.

There are a few counts of this clonotype. The chain joins TRBV27 to TRBJ1-5; a possible D gene is TRBD1 (5 bases). V gave up 8 bases and J gave up 1 base, with 15 bases separating them. Per the germline V gene, CDR1 is MNHEY and CDR2 is SMNVEV (reference sequence). This CDR3 contains 15 residues. CDR3 region: CASLLMAGSNQPQHF. In nucleotides, the CDR3 is TGTGCCAGCCTCCTCATGGCAGGGAGCAATCAGCCCCAGCATTTT.

The chain links TRBV6-1 to TRBJ2-1; 8 nucleotides match TRBD2. Germline loops: CDR1 MNHNS, CDR2 SASEGT. V lost 6 bases, J lost 2 bases, and 6 bases stayed unmatched. The CDR3 length is 15 residues. CDR3 bases: TGTGCCAGCAGCCTGCTCGGGAGGGCCTACAATGAGCAGTTCTTC. Translating it yields CASSLLGRAYNEQFF.

The gene calls are TRBV18 and TRBJ1-2; 7 nucleotides match TRBD1. V lost 3 bases, J lost 4 bases, and 5 bases stayed unmatched. The CDR3 runs to 14 residues. Germline assignment: CDR1 KGHSH and CDR2 LQKENI. The CDR3 DNA sequence: TGTGCCAGCTCACCCTTCGGGACAGTCTATGGCTACACCTTC. Its translation: CASSPFGTVYGYTF.

The chain uses TRBV9 and TRBJ2-3; no clear D gene. V dropped 1 base and J dropped 2 bases, with 5 bases sitting between them. Germline V gene lookup returns CDR1 SGDLS and CDR2 YYNGEE. The CDR3 has 13 amino acids. CDR3 sequence (DNA): TGTGCCAGCAGCGTAACCCCCACAGATACGCAGTATTTT. This encodes CASSVTPTDTQYF.

Note on this clonotype: An end of the junction does not agree with germline; a read error may underlie this. The chain recombines TRBV20-1 with TRBJ2-1; D is ambiguous. The V gene's germline CDR1 is DFQATT and CDR2 SNEGSKA (reference sequence). CDR3 length: 15 residues. CDR3 bases: TGCAGTGCTAGTGATAGGGAAGGCCCCTACAATGAGCATTTCTTC. Protein product: CSASDREGPYNEHFF.

This clonotype appeared a few times. V gene TRBV1 combines with J gene TRBJ2-1; the table gives TRBD2 as D, unverified against the DNA. TRBV1 is a pseudogene segment. This CDR3 contains 17 residues. CDR3 nucleotides: TGCACCAGCAGCCACTACCCTAGCGGGAGGGCCTACAATGAGCAGTTCTTC. Translating gives CTSSHYPSGRAYNEQFF.

The CDR3 is CASSFQQGTTDTQYF. The CDR3 DNA reads TGTGCCAGCAGCTTCCAACAGGGGACCACAGATACGCAGTATTTT. The gene calls are TRBV7-3 and TRBJ2-3; 7 nucleotides line up with TRBD1. The V gene end was trimmed by 3 bases and the J gene end by 2 bases; junction bases not matched to a gene: 5. This CDR3 spans 15 amino acids. The germline CDR1 and CDR2 sequences are SGHTA and FQGTGA.

This rearrangement joins TRBV7-2 to TRBJ2-1; 8 bases fit TRBD2. V lost 6 bases to trimming and J lost 5 bases; unmatched junction nucleotides: 12. Germline CDR1 reads SGHTA; CDR2 reads FQGNSA. There are 16 residues in the CDR3. The CDR3: CASRPTGTRKNNEQFF. In nucleotides, the CDR3 is TGTGCCAGCAGGCCCACCGGGACTAGAAAGAACAATGAGCAGTTCTTC.

This chain joins TRBV6-5 and TRBJ2-1, with TRBD1 matching over 7 bases. Per germline, CDR1 MNHEY and CDR2 SVGAGI. The CDR3 is 19 residues long. Germline trimming cut 1 base from V and 0 bases from J; bases unmatched to any gene: 12. CDR3: CASSYFPPRGFDSYNEQFF. In DNA form, the CDR3 reads TGTGCCAGCAGTTACTTCCCCCCCAGGGGGTTTGACTCCTACAATGAGCAGTTCTTC.

This clonotype has a handful of counts. The V call is TRBV5-1, the J call TRBJ2-1; D gene ambiguous. The germline V gene encodes CDR1 SGHRS and CDR2 YFSETQ. The germline V and J ends were trimmed by 0 bases and 3 bases, with 7 bases remaining between them. The CDR3 has 14 amino acids. Here the CDR3 DNA reads TGCGCCAGCAGCTTGGGGCCAGTCTACAATGAGCAGTTCTTC. This codes for CASSLGPVYNEQFF.

The chain uses TRBV5-1 and TRBJ2-3; no reliable D call. This CDR3 comprises 14 residues. V gave up 0 bases and J gave up 5 bases, with 10 bases separating them. From germline, CDR1 is SGHRS and CDR2 YFSETQ. CDR3 residues: CASSLGHEVDTQYF. CDR3 DNA sequence: TGCGCCAGCAGCTTGGGACACGAGGTAGATACGCAGTATTTT.

V gene TRBV6-5 combines with J gene TRBJ1-1, with D tentatively TRBD1 (6 bases). This CDR3 spans 14 amino acids. CDR1 is MNHEY, CDR2 SVGAGI, per germline. V shed 2 bases and J shed 1 base, with 8 bases lying between them. This CDR3 is CASSYQQGNTEAFF. The CDR3, as DNA: TGTGCCAGCAGTTACCAACAGGGGAACACTGAAGCTTTCTTT.

This chain connects TRBV3-1 to TRBJ2-3, with TRBD2 identical over 8 bases. Germline V gives CDR1 LGHDT, CDR2 YNNKEL (reference sequence). Trimming cost V 5 bases and J 6 bases; bases outside gene matches: 7. There are 14 residues in the CDR3. Here the CDR3 DNA reads TGTGCCAGCAGCAACTCAGCGGGAGCGGATACGCAGTATTTT. The encoded protein is CASSNSAGADTQYF.

This clonotype was observed a handful of times. This chain uses TRBV5-1 with TRBJ2-7; the match to TRBD1 covers 9 bases. The junction had 13 bases not matched to a gene; V was cut back by 0 bases and J by 3 bases. Per germline, CDR1 SGHRS and CDR2 YFSETQ. This CDR3 has 18 residues. As DNA, the CDR3 is TGCGCCAGCAGCTTGGAAAGTCTACGGGACAGGGACTTCTACGAGCAGTACTTC. Residues: CASSLESLRDRDFYEQYF.

Comment on this clonotype: Possible read error: a much larger clone is one base away. The chain employs TRBV12-3 or TRBV12-4 and TRBJ2-1; 7 positions match TRBD2. The CDR3 is 16 amino acids. The CDR3 region has the DNA TGTGCCAGCAGTTTAGTCCTTAGCGGGTCCTACAATGGGCAGTTCTTC. Encoded protein: CASSLVLSGSYNGQFF.

This clonotype was detected a few times. The CDR3, as DNA: TGTGCCACCAGTTCTGCCGCGGGAGGTGTGGAGACCCAGTACTTC. It specifies CATSSAAGGVETQYF. The rearrangement joins TRBV24-1 to TRBJ2-5; TRBD2 matches 8 bases. The CDR3 has 15 amino acids. Trimming cost V 6 bases and J 5 bases; bases outside gene matches: 10. Germline V gives CDR1 KGHDR, CDR2 SFDVKD.

This clonotype turned up a few times. The V gene is TRBV20-1, the J gene TRBJ2-7, with 11 nucleotides matching TRBD2. The CDR3 consists of 16 residues. V lost 4 bases, J lost 3 bases, and 11 bases stayed unmatched. Germline V gene data show CDR1 as DFQATT and CDR2 as SNEGSKA (reference sequence). The CDR3 DNA is TGCAGTGCTACTAGATGGCTAGCGGGAGGCCGCTACGAGCAGTACTTC. It is translated as CSATRWLAGGRYEQYF.

This clonotype was picked up a small number of times. CDR3 bases: TGTGCCAGCAGCTTACTGACAGGGGGCATCCCTGAAGCTTTCTTT. Translated, it gives CASSLLTGGIPEAFF. V usage is TRBV7-7 and J usage is TRBJ1-1; 10 positions match TRBD1. CDR1 SSHAT and CDR2 FNYEAQ come from the germline V gene (reference sequence). J lost 6 bases, V lost 2 bases, and 6 bases had no gene match. CDR3 size: 15 residues. Full variable domain (rest looked up from reference TRBV7-7 and TRBJ1-1): GAGVSQSPRYKVTKRGQDVTLRCDPISSHATLYWYQQALGQGPEFLTYFNYEAQPDKSGLPSDRFSAERPEGSISTLTIQRTEQRDSAMYRCASSLLTGGIPEAFFGQGTRLTVV.

J is TRBJ1-2 and V is TRBV3-1; D gene unclear. The CDR3 has 15 residues. With 1 base removed from V and 8 bases from J, the gap between germline ends came to 17 bases. CDR1 LGHDT and CDR2 YNNKEL come from the germline V gene (reference sequence). In nucleotides, the CDR3 is TGTGCCAGCAGCCAAGGGGCCTTCTTAACGCTCGGCTACACCTTC. As protein: CASSQGAFLTLGYTF.

This clonotype was counted a few times. J is TRBJ2-7 and V is TRBV7-8; no firm D call. The germline V gene encodes CDR1 SGHVS and CDR2 FQNEAQ. The V end was cut by 5 bases, the J end by 4 bases, with 15 bases between. The CDR3 extends over 14 amino acids. The CDR3 DNA follows: TGTGCCAGCAGCCCCTTTGGGCCCCTATACGAGCAGTACTTC. Translating gives CASSPFGPLYEQYF.

This rearrangement joins TRBV27 to TRBJ2-1; TRBD2 is a possible D gene (6 bases). There are 15 residues in the CDR3. V lost 5 bases and J 3 bases, leaving 14 bases between the germline ends. The germline V gene encodes CDR1 MNHEY and CDR2 SMNVEV (reference sequence). The CDR3 sequence: CASSGLIRLYNEQFF. CDR3 nucleotides: TGTGCCAGCAGTGGACTAATTAGGCTCTACAATGAGCAGTTCTTC.

V is TRBV20-1 and J is TRBJ1-5; D is possibly TRBD1 (6 bases). The CDR3 is 18 amino acids. The germline V gene encodes CDR1 DFQATT and CDR2 SNEGSKA (reference sequence). V lost 1 base, J lost 11 bases, and 30 bases lay in between. In DNA form, the CDR3 reads TGCAGTGCTAGAGGAGTTTTGGGGGCTCGGGCTTCCATGGCGGCCCAGCATTTT. Residues: CSARGVLGARASMAAQHF.

This clonotype appeared a few times. The J gene is TRBJ1-3, the V gene TRBV11-2, with D perhaps TRBD1 (5 bases). Germline V lookup: CDR1 SGHAT, CDR2 FQNNGV. The length of the CDR3 is 14 residues. The V and J ends lost 2 bases and 2 bases respectively, with 7 bases between them. CDR3 amino acids: CASSLKGAGNTIYF. In DNA form, the CDR3 reads TGTGCCAGCAGCTTAAAAGGGGCTGGAAACACCATATATTTT.

This clonotype was observed a handful of times. The chain employs TRBV20-1 and TRBJ2-6, with D possibly TRBD1 on 6 matching bases. This CDR3 region has 14 residues. Trimming removed 8 bases from V and 0 bases from J, with 11 bases in between. Germline V lookup: CDR1 DFQATT, CDR2 SNEGSKA (reference sequence). CDR3 sequence reads: CSIRGRSGANVLTF. In nucleotides, the CDR3 is TGCAGTATCAGGGGCCGCTCTGGGGCCAACGTCCTGACTTTC.

The chain couples TRBV11-3 to TRBJ2-1; possible D gene TRBD2, 7 bases. Germline CDR1 reads SGHNT; CDR2 reads YENEEA. This CDR3 comprises 17 residues. Trimming removed 1 base from V and 7 bases from J, with 20 bases in between. The CDR3 loop is CASSLGGLGRGGNEQFF. The DNA of the CDR3 is TGTGCCAGCAGCTTAGGGGGGCTAGGCAGGGGAGGGAATGAGCAGTTCTTC.

This clonotype was counted between two and nine times. The chain links TRBV5-1 to TRBJ2-7; D ambiguous. CDR3 length: 13 residues. Trimming cost V 0 bases and J 5 bases, with 9 bases left between them. The germline CDR1 and CDR2 sequences are SGHRS and YFSETQ. The CDR3, as DNA: TGCGCCAGCAGCTTGGAAACATTTCACGAGCAGTACTTC. Protein product: CASSLETFHEQYF.

V usage is TRBV7-9 and J usage is TRBJ2-1; 10 nucleotides line up with TRBD1. Germline CDR1 reads SEHNR; CDR2 reads FQNEAQ (reference sequence). The CDR3 consists of 15 residues. V lost 5 bases, J lost 8 bases, and 9 bases stayed unmatched. CDR3 sequence (DNA): TGTGCCAGCAGCGCTCGGGACAGGGGTGAACATGAGCAGTTCTTC. Translating it yields CASSARDRGEHEQFF.

This chain links TRBV4-1 with TRBJ2-7; 14 bases are a match to TRBD2. The length of the CDR3 is 17 residues. Germline lookup yields CDR1 MGHRA and CDR2 YSYEKL. The ends lost 1 base at V and 2 bases at J; junction bases unmatched: 4. This CDR3 reads CASSQGTSGRPTYEQYF. The CDR3 DNA sequence: TGCGCCAGCAGCCAAGGGACTAGCGGGAGGCCGACCTACGAGCAGTACTTC.